This passage covers 10 T cell receptor beta chains from one sample sequenced in a study of human T cells and chemical hapten exposure. One entry per CDR3 protein, called by TCRdb with MiXCR from the RACE reads. The sample lists around 350,000 distinct CDR3 sequences; 5.5% were seen once. Regarding time point: pre-sensitization, week 0. The treatment denotes: therapeutic diphenylcyclopropenone sensitization with weekly scalp DPC. The sample here was whole blood, taken in connection with sensitization to the hapten diphenylcyclopropenone (DPC). The source is a woman under 30 with alopecia areata. Some clones in this sample may be carry-over from other donors' samples.

This clonotype showed up many times. This sequence joins TRBV7-9 and TRBJ2-3; weak D call: TRBD1 (6 bases). Germline-derived CDR1 and CDR2 are SEHNR and FQNEAQ (reference sequence). This CDR3 comprises 15 residues. The ends were cut back, 4 bases at V and 5 bases at J, with 16 bases in the middle. The CDR3 is CASSSGTTGGDTQYF. DNA of the CDR3: TGTGCCAGCAGCTCTGGGACAACTGGAGGAGATACGCAGTATTTT.

This clonotype has ten or more counts. V is TRBV5-6 and J is TRBJ1-1; TRBD1 might be the D (6 bases). CDR3 length: 17 residues. V was clipped by 4 bases and J by 5 bases, with 24 bases between them. The germline V gene has CDR1 SGHDT and CDR2 YYEEEE. CDR3 nucleotides: TGTGCCAGCAGCCGCTTGGGGACAAGGGAATTTATTACTGAAGCTTTCTTT. It translates to CASSRLGTREFITEAFF.

This clonotype was recorded many times. The chain recombines TRBV7-2 with TRBJ1-1; the D gene is possibly TRBD1 (5 bases). The CDR3 is 12 amino acids. Per the germline V gene, CDR1 is SGHTA and CDR2 is FQGNSA. V lost 3 bases, J lost 8 bases, and 10 bases lay in between. The CDR3 spells CASSFGQLEAFF. The CDR3 bases are TGTGCCAGCAGCTTCGGACAACTAGAAGCTTTCTTT.

V is TRBV28 and J is TRBJ1-1; D is possibly TRBD1 (5 bases). V lost 5 bases and J lost 5, with 12 bases in between. CDR3 length equals 13 residues. The germline V gene has CDR1 MDHEN and CDR2 SYDVKM. The CDR3 reads CASSAGVWTEAFF. In DNA, the CDR3 is TGTGCCAGCAGTGCGGGGGTATGGACTGAAGCTTTCTTT.

This clonotype has a handful of counts. The chain has TRBV29-1 and TRBJ2-1; 8 bases are shared with TRBD1. The CDR3 length is 14 residues. The germline V gene has CDR1 SQVTM and CDR2 ANQGSEA. Trimming cost V 6 bases and J 6 bases; bases outside gene matches: 10. CDR3 bases: TGCAGCGTCCCAGGACAGGGAAGGGTCAATGAGCAGTTCTTC. Translated: CSVPGQGRVNEQFF.

This chain connects TRBV5-1 to TRBJ1-2, with TRBD1 matching 7 bases. Germline trimming cut 0 bases from V and 6 bases from J; bases unmatched to any gene: 8. Germline V gene data show CDR1 as SGHRS and CDR2 as YFSETQ. The CDR3 is 15 amino acids. The CDR3 coding sequence is TGCGCCAGCAGCTTGGGAGACAGGGAGTATGATGGCTACACCTTC. It is translated as CASSLGDREYDGYTF.

This rearrangement joins TRBV6-2 or TRBV6-3 to TRBJ2-1; perhaps TRBD1 as D (6 bases). This CDR3 spans 13 amino acids. Trimming left V 7 bases short and J 8 bases short, with 15 bases between. Germline loops: CDR1 MNHEY, CDR2 SVGEGT. CDR3 loop: CASNSPGVDEQFF. The CDR3 nucleotides are TGTGCCAGCAACTCACCAGGGGTCGATGAGCAGTTCTTC.

This clonotype appeared a few times. The V and J genes are TRBV6-5 and TRBJ2-5; D not resolved. Germline V gene data show CDR1 as MNHEY and CDR2 as SVGAGI. The ends were cut back, 6 bases at V and 8 bases at J, with 13 bases in the middle. The CDR3 runs 12 residues. The CDR3 is CASSPPSETQYF. CDR3 in DNA: TGTGCCAGCAGCCCTCCTTCTGAAACCCAGTACTTC.

In the case of this clonotype: This may stem from a read error, because a much larger clone lies one nucleotide away. The chain carries TRBV6-2 or TRBV6-3 and TRBJ1-1, with a possible D match to TRBD1 (5 bases). The germline gives CDR1 MNHEY, CDR2 SVGEGT. The V and J ends lost 1 base and 5 bases respectively, with 8 bases between them. CDR3 size: 13 residues. The CDR3 spells CASSYWGGTEAFF. The CDR3 bases are TGTGCCAGCAGTTACTGGGGGGGGACTGAAGCTTTCTTT.

This clonotype was detected many times. The gene calls are TRBV29-1 and TRBJ2-4, with D tentatively TRBD2 (5 bases). The CDR3 has 11 amino acids. With 5 bases removed from V and 9 bases from J, the gap between germline ends came to 11 bases. Germline V gene sequence: CDR1 SQVTM, CDR2 ANQGSEA. The chain's CDR3 is CSVPFGGIQYF. The CDR3 nucleotides are TGCAGCGTTCCCTTCGGAGGCATTCAGTACTTC.